The clone carrying this T cell receptor (beta chain) was detected a few times. Its target is unknown. This CDR3 is built from 14 residues. The V end was cut by 3 bases, the J end by 8 bases, with 13 bases between. This sample is drawn from a study of response to subunit inactivated influenza vaccine. Whole-study findings and limits: Authors suggested each seasonal flu vaccination may recruit only limited numbers of new T cells.

TCRdb analysed the RT-PCR reads with MiXCR anew, one entry per CDR3 protein. The sample carries around 520,000 distinct CDR3 sequences, around 11% recorded once. The sequencing here drew on PBMCs from blood, taken on the day of vaccination. The rearrangement uses TRBV12-3 or TRBV12-4 and TRBJ1-4; D gene unclear. The sequence came from a man between 45 and 60 years old who received an inactivated influenza vaccine. The CDR3 bases are TGTGCCAGCAGTTTCGGAAGGGCGGAGGAAAAACTGTTTTTT. Amino acid sequence: CASSFGRAEEKLFF.